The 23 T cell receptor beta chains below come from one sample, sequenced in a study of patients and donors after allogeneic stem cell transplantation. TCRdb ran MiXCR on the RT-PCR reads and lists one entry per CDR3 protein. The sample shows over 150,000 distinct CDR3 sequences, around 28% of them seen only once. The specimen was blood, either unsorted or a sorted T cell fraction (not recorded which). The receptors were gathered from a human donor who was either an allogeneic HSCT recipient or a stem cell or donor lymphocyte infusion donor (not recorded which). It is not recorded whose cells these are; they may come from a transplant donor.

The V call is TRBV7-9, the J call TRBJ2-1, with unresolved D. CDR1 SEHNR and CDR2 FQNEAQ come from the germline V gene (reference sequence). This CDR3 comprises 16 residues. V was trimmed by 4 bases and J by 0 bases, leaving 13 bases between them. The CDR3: CASSSLLMISYNEQFF. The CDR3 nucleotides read TGTGCCAGCAGCTCGCTCCTTATGATCTCCTACAATGAGCAGTTCTTC.

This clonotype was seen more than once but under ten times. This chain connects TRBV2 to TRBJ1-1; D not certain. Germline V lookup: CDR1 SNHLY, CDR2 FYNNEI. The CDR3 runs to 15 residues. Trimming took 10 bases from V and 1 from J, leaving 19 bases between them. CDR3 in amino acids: CATWLGHTENTEAFF. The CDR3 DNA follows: TGTGCCACCTGGTTGGGTCACACGGAGAACACTGAAGCTTTCTTT.

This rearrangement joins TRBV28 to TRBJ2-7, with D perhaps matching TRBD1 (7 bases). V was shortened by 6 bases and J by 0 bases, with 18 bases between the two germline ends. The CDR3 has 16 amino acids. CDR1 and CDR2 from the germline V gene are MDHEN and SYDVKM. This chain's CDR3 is CASSKAGGHSSYEQYF. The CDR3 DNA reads TGTGCCAGCAGCAAAGCAGGGGGGCATAGCTCCTACGAGCAGTACTTC.

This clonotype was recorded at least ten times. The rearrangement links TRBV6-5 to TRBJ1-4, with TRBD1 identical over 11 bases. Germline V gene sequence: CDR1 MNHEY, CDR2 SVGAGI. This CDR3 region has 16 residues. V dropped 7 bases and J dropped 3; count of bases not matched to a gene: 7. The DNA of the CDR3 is TGTGCCAGCACATGGACAGGGGGCGCTTCTAATGAAAAACTGTTTTTT. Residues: CASTWTGGASNEKLFF.

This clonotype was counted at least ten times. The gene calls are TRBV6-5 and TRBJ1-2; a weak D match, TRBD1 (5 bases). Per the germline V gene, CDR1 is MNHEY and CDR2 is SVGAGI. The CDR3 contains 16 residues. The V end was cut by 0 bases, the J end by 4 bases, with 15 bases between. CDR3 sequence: CASSYSTRRGVYGYTF. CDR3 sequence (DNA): TGTGCCAGCAGTTACTCCACACGACGGGGCGTCTATGGCTACACCTTC.

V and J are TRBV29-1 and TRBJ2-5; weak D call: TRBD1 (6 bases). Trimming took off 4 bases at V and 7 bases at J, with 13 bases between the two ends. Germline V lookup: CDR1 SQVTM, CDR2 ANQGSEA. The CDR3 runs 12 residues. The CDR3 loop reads CSVVLGAGTQYF. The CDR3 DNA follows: TGCAGCGTTGTCCTGGGGGCAGGGACCCAGTACTTC.

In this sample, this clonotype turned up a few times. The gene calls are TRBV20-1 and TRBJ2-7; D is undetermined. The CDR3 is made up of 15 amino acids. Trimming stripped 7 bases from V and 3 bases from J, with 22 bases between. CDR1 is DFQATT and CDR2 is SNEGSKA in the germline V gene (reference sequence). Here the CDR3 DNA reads TGCAGTGTTGAACACCCGGCAAACGCGCTCTACGAGCAGTACTTC. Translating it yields CSVEHPANALYEQYF.

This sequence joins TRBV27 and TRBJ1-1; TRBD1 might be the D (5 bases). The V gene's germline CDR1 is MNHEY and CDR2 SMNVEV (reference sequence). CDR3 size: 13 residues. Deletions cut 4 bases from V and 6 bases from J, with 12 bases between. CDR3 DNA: TGTGCCAGCAGTTCCCCCAGGGCCCCTGAAGCTTTCTTT. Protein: CASSSPRAPEAFF.

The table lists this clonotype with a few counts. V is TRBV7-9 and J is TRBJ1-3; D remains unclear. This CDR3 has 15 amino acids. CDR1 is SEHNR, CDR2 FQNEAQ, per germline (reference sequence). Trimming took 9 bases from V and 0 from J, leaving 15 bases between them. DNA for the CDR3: TGTGCCAGTGAGTACGTTTCCTACTCTGGAAACACCATATATTTT. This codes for CASEYVSYSGNTIYF.

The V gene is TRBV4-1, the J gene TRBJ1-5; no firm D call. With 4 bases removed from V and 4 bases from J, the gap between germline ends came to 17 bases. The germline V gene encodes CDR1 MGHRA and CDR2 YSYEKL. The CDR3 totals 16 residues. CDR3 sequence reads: CASSPSGGGWNQPQHF. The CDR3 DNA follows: TGCGCCAGCAGCCCCTCAGGCGGTGGGTGGAATCAGCCCCAGCATTTT.

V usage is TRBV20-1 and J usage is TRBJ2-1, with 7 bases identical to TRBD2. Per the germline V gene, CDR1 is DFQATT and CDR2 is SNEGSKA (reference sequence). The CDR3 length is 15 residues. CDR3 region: CSLDGGSGKTNEQFF. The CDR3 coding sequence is TGCTCCTTAGACGGCGGGAGCGGGAAAACCAATGAGCAGTTCTTC.

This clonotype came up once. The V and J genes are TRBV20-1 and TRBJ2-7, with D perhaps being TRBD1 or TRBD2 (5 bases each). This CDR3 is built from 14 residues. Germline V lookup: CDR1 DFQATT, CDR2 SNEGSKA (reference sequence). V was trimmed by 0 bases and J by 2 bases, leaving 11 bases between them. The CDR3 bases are TGCAGTGCTAGAGATGGGACGGTGACCTACGAGCAGTACTTC. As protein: CSARDGTVTYEQYF.

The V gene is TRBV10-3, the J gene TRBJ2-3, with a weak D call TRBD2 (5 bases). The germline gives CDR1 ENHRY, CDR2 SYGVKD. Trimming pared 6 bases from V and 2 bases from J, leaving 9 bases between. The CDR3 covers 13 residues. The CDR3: CAIRSGDTDTQYF. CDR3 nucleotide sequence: TGTGCCATCAGAAGCGGAGACACAGATACGCAGTATTTT.

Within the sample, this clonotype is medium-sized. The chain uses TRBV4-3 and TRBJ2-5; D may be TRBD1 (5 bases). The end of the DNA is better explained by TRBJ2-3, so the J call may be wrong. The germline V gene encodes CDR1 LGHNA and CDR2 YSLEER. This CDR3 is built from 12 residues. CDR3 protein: CASSQDRGTQYF. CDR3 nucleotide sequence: TGCGCCAGCAGCCAAGATAGGGGTACGCAGTATTTT.

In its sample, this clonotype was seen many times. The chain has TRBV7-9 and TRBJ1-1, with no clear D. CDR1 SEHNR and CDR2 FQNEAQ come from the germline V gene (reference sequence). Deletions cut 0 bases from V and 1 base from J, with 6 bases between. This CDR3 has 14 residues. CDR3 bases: TGTGCCAGCAGCTTAGCAGGGCAGAACACTGAAGCTTTCTTT. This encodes CASSLAGQNTEAFF.

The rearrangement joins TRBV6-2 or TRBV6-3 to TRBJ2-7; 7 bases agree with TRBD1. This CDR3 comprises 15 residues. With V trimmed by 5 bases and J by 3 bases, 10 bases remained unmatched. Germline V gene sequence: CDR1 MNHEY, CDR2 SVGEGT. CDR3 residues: CASSTLNRDSYEQYF. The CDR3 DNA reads TGTGCCAGCAGTACCTTGAACCGGGACAGCTACGAGCAGTACTTC.

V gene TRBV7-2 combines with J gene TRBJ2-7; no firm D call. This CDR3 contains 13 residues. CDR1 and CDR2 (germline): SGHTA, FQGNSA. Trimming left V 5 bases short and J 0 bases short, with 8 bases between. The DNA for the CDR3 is TGTGCCAGCAGCATAGGGCCCTCCTACGAGCAGTACTTC. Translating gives CASSIGPSYEQYF.

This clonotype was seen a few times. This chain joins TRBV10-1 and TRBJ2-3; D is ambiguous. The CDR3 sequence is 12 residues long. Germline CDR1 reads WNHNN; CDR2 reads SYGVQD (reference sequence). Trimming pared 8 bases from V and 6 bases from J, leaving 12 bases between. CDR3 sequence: CASAGSEDTQYF. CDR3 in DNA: TGCGCCAGCGCAGGAAGCGAGGATACGCAGTATTTT.

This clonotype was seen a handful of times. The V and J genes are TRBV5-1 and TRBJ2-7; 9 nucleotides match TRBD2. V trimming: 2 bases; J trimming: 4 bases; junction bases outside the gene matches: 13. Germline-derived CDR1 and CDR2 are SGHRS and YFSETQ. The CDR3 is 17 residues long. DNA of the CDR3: TGCGCCAGCAGCTTCGCCCCCGCGGGACTAGCTAAATACGAGCAGTACTTC. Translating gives CASSFAPAGLAKYEQYF. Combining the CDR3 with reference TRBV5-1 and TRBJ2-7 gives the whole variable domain KAGVTQTPRYLIKTRGQQVTLSCSPISGHRSVSWYQQTPGQGLQFLFEYFSETQRNKGNFPGRFSGRQFSNSRSEMNVSTLELGDSALYLCASSFAPAGLAKYEQYFGPGTRLTVT.

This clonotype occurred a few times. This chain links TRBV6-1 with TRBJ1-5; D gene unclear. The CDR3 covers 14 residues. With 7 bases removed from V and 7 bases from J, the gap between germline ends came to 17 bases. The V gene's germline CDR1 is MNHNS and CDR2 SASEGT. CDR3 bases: TGTGCCAGCACATGGCCTGGGTCCGGGCAGCCCCAGCATTTT. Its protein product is CASTWPGSGQPQHF.

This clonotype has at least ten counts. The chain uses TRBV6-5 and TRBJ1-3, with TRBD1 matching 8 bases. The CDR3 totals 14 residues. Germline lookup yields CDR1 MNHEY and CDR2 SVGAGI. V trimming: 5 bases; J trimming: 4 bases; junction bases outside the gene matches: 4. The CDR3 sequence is CASSPWTGGNTIYF. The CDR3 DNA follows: TGTGCCAGCAGTCCCTGGACAGGGGGAAACACCATATATTTT.

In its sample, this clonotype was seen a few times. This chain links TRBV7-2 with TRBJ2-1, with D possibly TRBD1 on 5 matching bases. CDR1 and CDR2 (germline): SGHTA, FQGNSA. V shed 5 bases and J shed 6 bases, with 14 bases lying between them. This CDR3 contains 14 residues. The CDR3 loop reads CASSPSGASNEQFF. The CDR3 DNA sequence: TGTGCCAGCAGCCCCAGTGGGGCAAGCAATGAGCAGTTCTTC.

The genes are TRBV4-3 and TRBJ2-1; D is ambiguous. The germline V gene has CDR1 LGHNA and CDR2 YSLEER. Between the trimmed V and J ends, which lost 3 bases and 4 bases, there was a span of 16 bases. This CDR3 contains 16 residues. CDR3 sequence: CASSQSWRQTYNEQFF. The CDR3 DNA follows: TGCGCCAGCAGCCAGTCATGGCGGCAGACTTACAATGAGCAGTTCTTC.